This entry lists 28 T cell receptor beta chains sequenced from one sample in a study of blood T cell repertoires in COVID-19. Profiling relied on immunoSEQ multiplex PCR, and the TCRdb table lists in-frame clones only, not all of them. Altogether fewer than 200,000 clones are present, 70% to 85% being singletons, with the ten largest covering approximately 21%. What was sequenced was peripheral blood. Every receptor here comes from a woman of 80 years or more with acute or convalescent COVID-19.

The chain recombines TRBV9 with TRBJ2-5, with 9 bases lining up with TRBD1. Per germline, CDR1 SGDLS and CDR2 YYNGEE. V lost 4 bases, J lost 3 bases, and 1 base stayed unmatched. The CDR3 is 13 amino acids. CDR3 coding DNA: TGTGCCAGCAGCCGACAGGGGGAAGAGACCCAGTACTTC. Its protein product is CASSRQGEETQYF. Using reference TRBV9 and TRBJ2-5 for the parts outside the CDR3, the full variable domain is DSGVTQTPKHLITATGQRVTLRCSPRSGDLSVYWYQQSLDQGLQFLIQYYNGEERAKGNILERFSAQQFPDLHSELNLSSLELGDSALYFCASSRQGEETQYFGPGTRLLVL.

The chain combines TRBV2 with TRBJ2-3; 11 bases align to TRBD2. This CDR3 comprises 15 residues. Germline CDR1 SNHLY, CDR2 FYNNEI. Trimming took 6 bases from V and 4 from J; bases not matched to a gene: 6. The CDR3 loop reads CASRPGLAVSDTQYF. The CDR3 region has the DNA TGTGCCAGCAGACCGGGACTAGCGGTTTCAGATACGCAGTATTTT.

About this clone itself: Other DNA sequences from this sample encode an identical CDR3 as well. The chain has TRBV25-1 and TRBJ1-2, with TRBD1 identical over 7 bases. V was clipped by 4 bases and J by 2 bases; unmatched bases: 1. This CDR3 has 13 amino acids. Germline values: CDR1 MGHDK, CDR2 SYGVNS. Here the CDR3 reads CASSGQGNYGYTF. CDR3 nucleotide sequence: TGTGCCAGCAGTGGACAGGGCAACTATGGCTACACCTTC.

V is TRBV6-6 and J is TRBJ1-4; 10 positions match TRBD1. The CDR3 runs to 15 residues. V shed 4 bases, J shed 5 bases, and the junction held 4 bases outside the gene matches. The V gene's germline CDR1 is MNHNY and CDR2 SVGAGI (reference sequence). The chain's CDR3 is CASSFPGQGNEKLFF. The CDR3 DNA reads TGTGCCAGCAGTTTCCCGGGACAGGGGAATGAAAAACTGTTTTTT.

The chain carries TRBV19 and TRBJ2-4; D might be TRBD2 (5 bases). The CDR3 spans 14 residues. From germline, CDR1 is LNHDA and CDR2 SQIVND (reference sequence). Trimming shortened V by 7 bases and J by 1 base, and 11 bases separated the two germline ends. The CDR3 DNA follows: TGTGCCAGTACCTACGGGGATGCCAAAAACATTCAGTACTTC. Translating it yields CASTYGDAKNIQYF.

The genes are TRBV5-4 and TRBJ2-5, with a possible D match to TRBD2 (5 bases). This CDR3 is 13 amino acids long. The V end was cut by 4 bases, the J end by 5 bases, with 12 bases between. The germline V gene has CDR1 SGHNT and CDR2 YYREEE (reference sequence). The CDR3 nucleotides are TGTGCCAGCAGCCCCCAAATAGCGGAGACCCAGTACTTC. Protein: CASSPQIAETQYF.

The genes are TRBV11-2 and TRBJ2-5; TRBD1 is a possible D gene (5 bases). Germline V gene data show CDR1 as SGHAT and CDR2 as FQNNGV. The CDR3 runs 16 residues. With 3 bases removed from V and 4 bases from J, the gap between germline ends came to 18 bases. The CDR3 here is CASSLGQGSFAETQYF. CDR3 DNA: TGTGCCAGCAGCTTGGGCCAGGGAAGTTTTGCAGAGACCCAGTACTTC.

This chain connects TRBV7-9 to TRBJ2-3, with 14 nucleotides matching TRBD2. The CDR3 sequence is 18 residues long. With V trimmed by 3 bases and J by 0 bases, 5 bases remained unmatched. Looked up from germline, CDR1 is SEHNR and CDR2 is FQNEAQ (reference sequence). For the CDR3, the DNA is TGTGCCAGCAGCTTGACTAGCGGGAGGGGGATTAGCACAGATACGCAGTATTTT. Its translation: CASSLTSGRGISTDTQYF.

The CDR3 region has the DNA TGTGCCAGCAGTTTATGGGTAGCGGGAGGACCTAATGAGCAGTTCTTC. Protein: CASSLWVAGGPNEQFF. The V and J genes are TRBV27 and TRBJ2-1; TRBD2 agrees at 10 bases. Germline V gene data show CDR1 as MNHEY and CDR2 as SMNVEV (reference sequence). The CDR3 loop spans 16 amino acids. The J segment lost 7 bases and the V segment lost 1 base, leaving 7 bases of the junction unmatched.

This chain uses TRBV27 with TRBJ2-7; D might be TRBD1 (5 bases). Germline CDR1 MNHEY, CDR2 SMNVEV (reference sequence). Trimming shortened V by 7 bases and J by 4 bases, and 17 bases separated the two germline ends. The length of the CDR3 is 14 residues. The CDR3 sequence: CASTPDRLSYEQYF. CDR3 nucleotides: TGTGCCAGCACCCCTGACAGACTCTCATACGAGCAGTACTTC.

Details on this clone: The sample carries other DNA sequences with the same CDR3. The rearrangement links TRBV5-6 to TRBJ1-1; D not resolved. V was shortened by 1 base and J by 1 base, with 5 bases between the two germline ends. CDR1 and CDR2 from the germline V gene are SGHDT and YYEEEE. The CDR3 extends over 13 amino acids. The CDR3 DNA reads as TGTGCCAGCAGCTTGAGCAAGAACACTGAAGCTTTCTTT. It specifies CASSLSKNTEAFF. The whole variable domain, filled in from reference TRBV5-6 and TRBJ1-1, reads DAGVTQSPTHLIKTRGQQVTLRCSPKSGHDTVSWYQQALGQGPQFIFQYYEEEERQRGNFPDRFSGHQFPNYSSELNVNALLLGDSALYLCASSLSKNTEAFFGQGTRLTVV.

The gene calls are TRBV19 and TRBJ1-2, with D perhaps matching TRBD1 (5 bases). V was clipped by 1 base and J by 13 bases, with 16 bases between them. Germline loops: CDR1 LNHDA, CDR2 SQIVND (reference sequence). The CDR3 is made up of 13 amino acids. Written as DNA, the CDR3 is TGTGCCAGTAGTATAGGCCAGGTCCAGGGACTCACCTTC. Residues: CASSIGQVQGLTF.

This chain connects TRBV5-6 to TRBJ1-3; tentatively, D is TRBD1 (5 bases). This CDR3 is built from 14 residues. The V and J ends lost 4 bases and 0 bases respectively, with 8 bases between them. Germline values: CDR1 SGHDT, CDR2 YYEEEE. CDR3 nucleotide sequence: TGTGCCAGCAGCAGACAGAGCTCTGGAAACACCATATATTTT. Its translation is CASSRQSSGNTIYF.

V is TRBV29-1 and J is TRBJ2-2; tentative D call: TRBD1 (6 bases). Between the trimmed V and J ends, which lost 7 bases and 7 bases, there was a span of 16 bases. This CDR3 has 13 amino acids. Germline values: CDR1 SQVTM, CDR2 ANQGSEA. CDR3 DNA sequence: TGCAGCGCCGCATTGGGGGCGGGCGGGGAGCTGTTTTTT. This codes for CSAALGAGGELFF.

V and J are TRBV19 and TRBJ1-5; 8 positions match TRBD1. With 5 bases clipped from V and 2 bases from J, the junction kept 5 bases outside the gene matches. This CDR3 region has 15 residues. Germline CDR1 is LNHDA and CDR2 is SQIVND (reference sequence). In DNA, the CDR3 is TGTGCCAGTAGTCCGGGGGGACAGGGCAATCAGCCCCAGCATTTT. This encodes CASSPGGQGNQPQHF.

The chain has TRBV12-5 and TRBJ1-3, with unresolved D. V was shortened by 0 bases and J by 0 bases, with 3 bases between the two germline ends. The CDR3 runs to 14 residues. Looked up from germline, CDR1 is LGHNT and CDR2 is FRNRAP. The CDR3 DNA follows: TGTGCTAGTGGTTTGGTCAGCTCTGGAAACACCATATATTTT. It codes for CASGLVSSGNTIYF.

The chain is built from TRBV10-3 and TRBJ2-1, with a tentative D call TRBD2 (6 bases). This CDR3 has 15 amino acids. V was trimmed by 0 bases and J by 3 bases, leaving 9 bases between them. Looked up from germline, CDR1 is ENHRY and CDR2 is SYGVKD. CDR3 protein: CAISESRERYNEQFF. The CDR3 DNA follows: TGTGCCATCAGTGAGTCCCGGGAGCGCTACAATGAGCAGTTCTTC.

This chain links TRBV2 with TRBJ2-1; 11 bases agree with TRBD2. Germline CDR1 reads SNHLY; CDR2 reads FYNNEI. Unmatched junction bases numbered 9, after V lost 6 bases and J lost 5 bases. The CDR3 is made up of 16 amino acids. The chain's CDR3 is CASRGTSGGLNNEQFF. CDR3 sequence (DNA): TGTGCCAGCAGAGGGACTAGCGGAGGCCTTAACAATGAGCAGTTCTTC.

The J gene is TRBJ2-3, the V gene TRBV30, with a tentative D call TRBD1 (5 bases). Germline V gene lookup returns CDR1 GTSNPN and CDR2 SVGIG (reference sequence). V was cut by 3 bases and J by 0 bases, with 13 bases left in between. The CDR3 is made up of 15 amino acids. The CDR3 sequence is CAWSQDQGSTDTQYF. The CDR3 coding sequence is TGTGCCTGGAGCCAAGACCAGGGAAGCACAGATACGCAGTATTTT. The complete variable domain, with remaining parts taken from reference TRBV30 and TRBJ2-3, reads SQTIHQWPATLVQPVGSPLSLECTVEGTSNPNLYWYRQAAGRGLQLLFYSVGIGQISSEVPQNLSASRPQDRQFILSSKKLLLSDSGFYLCAWSQDQGSTDTQYFGPGTRLTVL.

The chain combines TRBV10-3 with TRBJ2-7, with D perhaps matching TRBD1 (5 bases). The CDR3 runs to 13 residues. CDR1 is ENHRY, CDR2 SYGVKD, per germline. Trimming shortened V by 9 bases and J by 5 bases, and 17 bases separated the two germline ends. Here the CDR3 DNA reads TGTGCCATATTAGCTCAGGGTGGGAACGAGCAGTACTTC. It yields the protein CAILAQGGNEQYF.

V gene TRBV4-3 combines with J gene TRBJ2-2; 14 nucleotides align to TRBD2. The CDR3 consists of 16 residues. Unmatched junction bases numbered 3, after V lost 4 bases and J lost 5 bases. Germline V gene sequence: CDR1 LGHNA, CDR2 YSLEER. The CDR3 here is CASSLGLAGGTGELFF. The CDR3 DNA reads as TGCGCCAGCAGCCTTGGACTAGCGGGAGGAACCGGGGAGCTGTTTTTT.

V usage is TRBV29-1 and J usage is TRBJ2-6; TRBD1 agrees at 7 bases. The CDR3 is 14 residues long. From germline, CDR1 is SQVTM and CDR2 ANQGSEA. V gave up 6 bases and J gave up 0 bases; unmatched junction bases: 2. The CDR3 loop is CSVGDSSGANVLTF. The CDR3 DNA reads as TGCAGCGTGGGGGACAGCTCTGGGGCCAACGTCCTGACTTTC.

V gene TRBV6-5 combines with J gene TRBJ2-2; tentative D call: TRBD2 (7 bases). V lost 2 bases to trimming and J lost 4 bases, with 11 bases between them. The CDR3 consists of 15 residues. Germline assignment: CDR1 MNHEY and CDR2 SVGAGI. In DNA, the CDR3 is TGTGCCAGCAGTTACCCCCGGGGGGCCACCGGGGAGCTGTTTTTT. It yields the protein CASSYPRGATGELFF.

The V and J genes are TRBV15 and TRBJ2-3, with 9 bases aligning to TRBD2. V shed 0 bases and J 2 bases; nucleotides not matched to a gene: 12. This CDR3 is 19 amino acids long. The germline gives CDR1 LNHNV, CDR2 YYDKDF (reference sequence). The CDR3 spells CATSREGGLAGRFTDTQYF. The CDR3 region has the DNA TGTGCCACCAGCAGAGAGGGTGGCCTAGCGGGACGATTCACAGATACGCAGTATTTT.

This chain uses TRBV18 with TRBJ2-6; unclear D gene. The V gene lost 3 bases and the J gene lost 3 bases, with 9 bases spanning the gap. This CDR3 is 15 amino acids long. Germline V gives CDR1 KGHSH, CDR2 LQKENI. CDR3 sequence: CASSPTIDGANVLTF. CDR3 nucleotides: TGTGCCAGCTCACCGACAATCGATGGGGCCAACGTCCTGACTTTC.

This chain links TRBV5-1 with TRBJ2-1; maybe TRBD2 (6 bases). In germline, CDR1 is SGHRS, CDR2 YFSETQ. The V end lost 0 bases, the J end lost 0 bases, and 10 bases lay between the germline ends. The CDR3 consists of 16 residues. The CDR3 nucleotides read TGCGCCAGCAGCTTGGTCCCCGGGAGCTCCTACAATGAGCAGTTCTTC. The encoded protein is CASSLVPGSSYNEQFF.

The gene calls are TRBV14 and TRBJ1-1; 8 bases are shared with TRBD1. With 4 bases clipped from V and 4 bases from J, the junction kept 5 bases outside the gene matches. CDR3 length equals 14 residues. Germline CDR1 SGHDN, CDR2 FVKESK. In nucleotides, the CDR3 is TGTGCCAGCAGCCCGGACAGGGAGGGCACTGAAGCTTTCTTT. Its translation is CASSPDREGTEAFF.

This clone was detected a few times. The gene calls are TRBV5-1 and TRBJ2-5; TRBD2 aligns across 8 bases. The CDR3 loop spans 16 amino acids. Germline V gives CDR1 SGHRS, CDR2 YFSETQ. Germline trimming cut 4 bases from V and 3 bases from J; bases unmatched to any gene: 11. The CDR3 region is CASSPSPTAGEETQYF. The CDR3 DNA follows: TGCGCCAGCAGCCCCTCCCCCACAGCGGGAGAAGAGACCCAGTACTTC.